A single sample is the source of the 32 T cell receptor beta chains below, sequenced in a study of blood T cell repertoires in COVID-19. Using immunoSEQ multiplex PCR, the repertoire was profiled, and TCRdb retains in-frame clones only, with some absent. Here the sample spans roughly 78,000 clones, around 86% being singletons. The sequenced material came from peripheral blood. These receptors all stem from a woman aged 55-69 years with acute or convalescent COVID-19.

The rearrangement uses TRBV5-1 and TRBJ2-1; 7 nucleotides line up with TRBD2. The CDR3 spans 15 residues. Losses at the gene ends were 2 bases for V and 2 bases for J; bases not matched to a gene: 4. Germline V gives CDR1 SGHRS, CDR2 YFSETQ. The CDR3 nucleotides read TGCGCCAGCAGCTTTGACGGGGGGACCTACAATGAGCAGTTCTTC. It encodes CASSFDGGTYNEQFF.

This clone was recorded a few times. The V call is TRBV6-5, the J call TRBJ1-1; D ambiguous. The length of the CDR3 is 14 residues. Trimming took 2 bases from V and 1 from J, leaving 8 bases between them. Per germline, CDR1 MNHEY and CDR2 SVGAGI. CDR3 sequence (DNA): TGTGCCAGCAGTTACGGCGGGGAGAACACTGAAGCTTTCTTT. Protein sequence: CASSYGGENTEAFF.

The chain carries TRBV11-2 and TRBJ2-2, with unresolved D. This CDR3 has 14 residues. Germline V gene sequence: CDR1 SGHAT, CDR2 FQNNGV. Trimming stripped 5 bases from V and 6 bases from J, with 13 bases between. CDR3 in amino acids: CASSLNDLPGELFF. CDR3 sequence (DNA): TGTGCCAGCAGCCTAAACGACTTACCCGGGGAGCTGTTTTTT.

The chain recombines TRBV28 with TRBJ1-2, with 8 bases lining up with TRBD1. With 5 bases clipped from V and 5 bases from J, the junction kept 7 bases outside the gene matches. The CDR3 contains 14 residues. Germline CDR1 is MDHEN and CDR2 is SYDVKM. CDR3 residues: CASSTPTGEYGYTF. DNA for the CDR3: TGTGCCAGCAGTACCCCGACAGGGGAGTATGGCTACACCTTC.

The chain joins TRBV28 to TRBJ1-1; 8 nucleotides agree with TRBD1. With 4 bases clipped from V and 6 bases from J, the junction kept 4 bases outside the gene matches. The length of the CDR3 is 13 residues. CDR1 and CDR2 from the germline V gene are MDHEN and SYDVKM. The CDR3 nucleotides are TGTGCCAGCAGTTCAGGACAGGGTTCTGAAGCTTTCTTT. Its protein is CASSSGQGSEAFF.

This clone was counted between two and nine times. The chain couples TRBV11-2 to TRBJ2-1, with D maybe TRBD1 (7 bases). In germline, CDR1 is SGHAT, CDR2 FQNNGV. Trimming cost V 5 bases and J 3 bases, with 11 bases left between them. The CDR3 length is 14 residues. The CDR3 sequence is CASSPQGGYNEQFF. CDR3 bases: TGTGCCAGCAGCCCCCAGGGGGGCTACAATGAGCAGTTCTTC.

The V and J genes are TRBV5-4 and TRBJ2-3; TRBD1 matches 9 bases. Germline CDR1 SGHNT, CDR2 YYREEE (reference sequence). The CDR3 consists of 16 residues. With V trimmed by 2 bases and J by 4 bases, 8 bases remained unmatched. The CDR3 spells CASSFGGQGISDTQYF. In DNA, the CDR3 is TGTGCCAGCAGCTTTGGCGGACAGGGGATATCAGATACGCAGTATTTT.

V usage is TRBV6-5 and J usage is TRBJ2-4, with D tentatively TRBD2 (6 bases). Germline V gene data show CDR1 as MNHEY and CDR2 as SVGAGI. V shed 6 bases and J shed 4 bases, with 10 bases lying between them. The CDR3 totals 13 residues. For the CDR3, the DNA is TGTGCCAGCAGCGTCGGACTAAAAAACATTCAGTACTTC. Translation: CASSVGLKNIQYF.

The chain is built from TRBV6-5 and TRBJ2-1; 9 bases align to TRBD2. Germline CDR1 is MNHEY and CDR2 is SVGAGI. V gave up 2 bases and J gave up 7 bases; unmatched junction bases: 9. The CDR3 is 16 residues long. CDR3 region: CASSYGLAGDRNEQFF. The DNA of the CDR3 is TGTGCCAGCAGTTACGGGTTAGCGGGAGACAGAAATGAGCAGTTCTTC.

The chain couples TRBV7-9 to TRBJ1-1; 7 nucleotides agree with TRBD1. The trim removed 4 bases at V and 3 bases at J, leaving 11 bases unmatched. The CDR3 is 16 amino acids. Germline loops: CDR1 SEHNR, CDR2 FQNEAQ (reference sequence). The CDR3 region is CASSSILGQTYTEAFF. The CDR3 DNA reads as TGTGCCAGCAGCTCAATCTTGGGACAGACCTACACTGAAGCTTTCTTT.

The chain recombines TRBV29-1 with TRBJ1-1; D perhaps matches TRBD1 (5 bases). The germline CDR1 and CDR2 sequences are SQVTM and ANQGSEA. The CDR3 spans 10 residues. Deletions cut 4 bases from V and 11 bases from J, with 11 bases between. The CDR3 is CSVAGMEAFF. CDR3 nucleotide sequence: TGCAGCGTTGCAGGGATGGAGGCTTTCTTT.

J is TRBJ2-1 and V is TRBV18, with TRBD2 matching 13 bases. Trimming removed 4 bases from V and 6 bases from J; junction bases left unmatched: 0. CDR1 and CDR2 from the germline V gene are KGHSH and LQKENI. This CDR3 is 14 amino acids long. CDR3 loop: CASSRTSGSNEQFF. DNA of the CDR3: TGTGCCAGCTCACGGACTAGCGGGAGCAATGAGCAGTTCTTC.

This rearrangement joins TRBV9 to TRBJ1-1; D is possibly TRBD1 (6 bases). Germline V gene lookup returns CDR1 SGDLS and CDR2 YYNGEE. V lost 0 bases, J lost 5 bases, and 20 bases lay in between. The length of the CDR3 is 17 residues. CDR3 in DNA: TGTGCCAGCAGCGTAGGAATCCCGTCCGGACAGATAACTGAAGCTTTCTTT. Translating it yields CASSVGIPSGQITEAFF.

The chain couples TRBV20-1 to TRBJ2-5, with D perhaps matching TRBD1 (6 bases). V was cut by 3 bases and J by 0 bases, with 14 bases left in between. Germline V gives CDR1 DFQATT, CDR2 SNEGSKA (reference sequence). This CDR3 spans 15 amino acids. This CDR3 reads CSASLPGDYQETQYF. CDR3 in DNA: TGCAGTGCTAGTTTGCCAGGGGATTACCAAGAGACCCAGTACTTC.

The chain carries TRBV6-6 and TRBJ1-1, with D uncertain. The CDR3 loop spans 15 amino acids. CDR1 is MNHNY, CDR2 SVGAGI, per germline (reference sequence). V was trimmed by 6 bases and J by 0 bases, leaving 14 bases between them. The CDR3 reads CASSQWGGVNTEAFF. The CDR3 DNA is TGTGCCAGCAGCCAATGGGGAGGAGTGAACACTGAAGCTTTCTTT.

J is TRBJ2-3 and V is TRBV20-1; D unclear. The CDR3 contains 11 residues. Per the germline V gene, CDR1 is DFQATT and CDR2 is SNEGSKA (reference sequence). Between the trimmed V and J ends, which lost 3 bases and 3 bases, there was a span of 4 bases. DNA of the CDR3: TGCAGTGCTAGCGGTACAGATACGCAGTATTTT. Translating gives CSASGTDTQYF.

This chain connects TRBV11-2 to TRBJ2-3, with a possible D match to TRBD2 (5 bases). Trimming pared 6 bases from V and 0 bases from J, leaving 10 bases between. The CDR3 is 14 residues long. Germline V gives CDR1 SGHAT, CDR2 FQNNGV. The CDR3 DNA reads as TGTGCCAGCAGACCGCGGACTAGCACAGATACGCAGTATTTT. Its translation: CASRPRTSTDTQYF.

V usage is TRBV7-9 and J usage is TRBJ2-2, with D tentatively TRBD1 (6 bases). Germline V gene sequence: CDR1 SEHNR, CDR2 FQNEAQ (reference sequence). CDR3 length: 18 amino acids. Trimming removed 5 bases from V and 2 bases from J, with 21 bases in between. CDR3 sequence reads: CASSPAGGAGRNTGELFF. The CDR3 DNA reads TGTGCCAGCAGCCCCGCTGGGGGCGCGGGCCGTAACACCGGGGAGCTGTTTTTT.

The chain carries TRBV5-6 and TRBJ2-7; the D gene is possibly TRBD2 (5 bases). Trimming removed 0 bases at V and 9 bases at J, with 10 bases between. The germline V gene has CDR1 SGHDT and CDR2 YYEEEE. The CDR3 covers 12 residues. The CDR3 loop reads CASSLVDEGQYF. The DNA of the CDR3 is TGTGCCAGCAGCTTGGTAGACGAGGGGCAGTACTTC.

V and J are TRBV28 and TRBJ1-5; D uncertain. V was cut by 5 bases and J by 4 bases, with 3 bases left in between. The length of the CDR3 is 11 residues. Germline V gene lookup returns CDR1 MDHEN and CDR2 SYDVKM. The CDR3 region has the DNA TGTGCCAGCAGTCAGAATCAGCCCCAGCATTTT. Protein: CASSQNQPQHF.

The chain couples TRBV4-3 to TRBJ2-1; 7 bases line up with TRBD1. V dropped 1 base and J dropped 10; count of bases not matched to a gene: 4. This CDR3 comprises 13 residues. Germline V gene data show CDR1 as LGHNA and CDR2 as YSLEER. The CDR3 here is CASSQGEGGEQFF. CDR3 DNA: TGCGCCAGCAGCCAAGGGGAAGGGGGCGAGCAGTTCTTC.

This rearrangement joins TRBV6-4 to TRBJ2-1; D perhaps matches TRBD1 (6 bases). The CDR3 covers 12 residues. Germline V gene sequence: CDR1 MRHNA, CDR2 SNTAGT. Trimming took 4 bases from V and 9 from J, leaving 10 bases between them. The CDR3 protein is CASSVRGGEQFF. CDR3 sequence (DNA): TGTGCCAGCAGTGTTAGAGGGGGTGAGCAGTTCTTC.

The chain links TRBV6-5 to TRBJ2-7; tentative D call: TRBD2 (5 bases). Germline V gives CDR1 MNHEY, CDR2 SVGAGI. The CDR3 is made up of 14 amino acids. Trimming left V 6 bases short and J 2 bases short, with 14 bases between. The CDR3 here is CASSPSGATYEQYF. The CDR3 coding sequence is TGTGCCAGCAGCCCGAGCGGAGCCACCTACGAGCAGTACTTC.

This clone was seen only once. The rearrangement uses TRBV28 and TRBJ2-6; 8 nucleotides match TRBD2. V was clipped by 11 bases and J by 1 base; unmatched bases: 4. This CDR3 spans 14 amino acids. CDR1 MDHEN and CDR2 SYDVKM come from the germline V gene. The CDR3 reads CAARGGSGANVLTF. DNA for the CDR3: TGTGCCGCCCGGGGGGGATCTGGGGCCAACGTCCTGACTTTC.

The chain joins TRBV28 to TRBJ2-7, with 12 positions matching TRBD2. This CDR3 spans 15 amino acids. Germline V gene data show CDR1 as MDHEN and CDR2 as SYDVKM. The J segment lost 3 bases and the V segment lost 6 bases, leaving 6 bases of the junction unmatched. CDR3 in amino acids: CASSYTSGRSYEQYF. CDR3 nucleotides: TGTGCCAGCAGCTATACTAGCGGGAGGAGCTACGAGCAGTACTTC.

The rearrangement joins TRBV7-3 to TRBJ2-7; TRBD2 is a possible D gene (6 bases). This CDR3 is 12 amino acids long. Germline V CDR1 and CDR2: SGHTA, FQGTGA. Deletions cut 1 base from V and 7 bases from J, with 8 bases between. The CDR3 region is CASSLSGGEQYF. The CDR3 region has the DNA TGTGCCAGCAGCTTAAGTGGGGGGGAGCAGTACTTC.

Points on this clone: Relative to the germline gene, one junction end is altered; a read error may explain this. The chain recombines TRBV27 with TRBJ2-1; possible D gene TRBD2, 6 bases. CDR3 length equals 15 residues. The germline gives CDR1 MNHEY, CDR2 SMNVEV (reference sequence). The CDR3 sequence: CASSLGTTSTNEQLF. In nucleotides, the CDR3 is TGTGCCAGCAGTTTAGGGACGACTAGTACCAATGAGCAGCTCTTC.

Here the CDR3 DNA reads TGTGCCAGCAGCCCCGTTAATAGCAATCAGCCCCAGCATTTT. As protein: CASSPVNSNQPQHF. The chain links TRBV6-6 to TRBJ1-5; D not resolved. Germline V gene data show CDR1 as MNHNY and CDR2 as SVGAGI (reference sequence). This CDR3 contains 14 residues. Trimming took 6 bases from V and 0 from J, leaving 9 bases between them.

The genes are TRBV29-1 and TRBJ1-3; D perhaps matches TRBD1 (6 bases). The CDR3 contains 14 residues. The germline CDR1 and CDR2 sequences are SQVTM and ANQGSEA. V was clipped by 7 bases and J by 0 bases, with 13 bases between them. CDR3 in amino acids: CSAAGDPSGNTIYF. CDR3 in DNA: TGCAGCGCTGCAGGGGATCCCTCTGGAAACACCATATATTTT.

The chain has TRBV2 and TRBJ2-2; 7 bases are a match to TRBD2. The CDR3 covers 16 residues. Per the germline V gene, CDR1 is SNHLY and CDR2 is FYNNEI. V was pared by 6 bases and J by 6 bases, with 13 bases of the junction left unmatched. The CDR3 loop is CASSSLPGGEAGELFF. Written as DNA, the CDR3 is TGTGCCAGCAGCTCCCTCCCGGGGGGTGAGGCCGGGGAGCTGTTTTTT.

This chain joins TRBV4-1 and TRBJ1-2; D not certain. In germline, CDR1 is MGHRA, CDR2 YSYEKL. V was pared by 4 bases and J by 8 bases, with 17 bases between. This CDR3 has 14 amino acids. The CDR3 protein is CASSLQPGVGGYTF. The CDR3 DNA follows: TGCGCCAGCAGCCTACAACCCGGGGTCGGCGGCTACACCTTC.

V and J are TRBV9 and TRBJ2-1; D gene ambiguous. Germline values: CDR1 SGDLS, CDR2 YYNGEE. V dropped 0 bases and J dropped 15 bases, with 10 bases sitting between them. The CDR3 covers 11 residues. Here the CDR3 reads CASSVGSSVFF. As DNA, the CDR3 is TGTGCCAGCAGCGTAGGATCGTCGGTGTTCTTC.